One sample yielded the 16 T cell receptor beta chains listed below, sequenced in a study of technical replicates of blood from a few donors. TCRdb keeps only in-frame clones here, not all; method: immunoSEQ multiplex PCR. Of more than 65,000 clones listed, 95% to 97% are singletons. Material: T cells isolated from PBMCs. These receptors were obtained from a human donor in good health.

The chain carries TRBV27 and TRBJ2-7, with TRBD2 matching 12 bases. This CDR3 is built from 15 residues. CDR1 and CDR2 (germline): MNHEY, SMNVEV (reference sequence). The V gene end was trimmed by 6 bases and the J gene end by 3 bases; junction bases not matched to a gene: 6. The CDR3 DNA reads as TGTGCCAGCAGGATACTAGCGGGAGGTGGCTACGAGCAGTACTTC. Its protein is CASRILAGGGYEQYF.

This chain uses TRBV7-9 with TRBJ2-3; maybe TRBD1 (6 bases). Germline CDR1 SEHNR, CDR2 FQNEAQ (reference sequence). This CDR3 is built from 15 residues. V dropped 3 bases and J dropped 2 bases, with 12 bases sitting between them. This CDR3 is CASSLQGSHTDTQYF. As DNA, the CDR3 is TGTGCCAGCAGCTTGCAGGGGTCTCACACAGATACGCAGTATTTT.

This clone was seen once. This chain connects TRBV11-2 to TRBJ2-3; D ambiguous. Trimming pared 3 bases from V and 0 bases from J, leaving 19 bases between. Germline loops: CDR1 SGHAT, CDR2 FQNNGV. This CDR3 has 18 residues. The CDR3 region is CASSFSASSLSSTDTQYF. The CDR3 DNA reads as TGTGCCAGCAGCTTCTCCGCCTCCTCACTTTCTAGCACAGATACGCAGTATTTT.

The gene calls are TRBV14 and TRBJ1-1; D not certain. This CDR3 has 14 amino acids. The germline gives CDR1 SGHDN, CDR2 FVKESK. V shed 4 bases and J shed 7 bases, with 16 bases lying between them. CDR3 DNA: TGTGCCAGCAGCCCCCGGGTTCTAGATATTGAAGCTTTCTTT. As protein: CASSPRVLDIEAFF.

The chain couples TRBV15 to TRBJ2-7, with D unclear. This CDR3 is 14 amino acids long. The germline CDR1 and CDR2 sequences are LNHNV and YYDKDF (reference sequence). V was trimmed by 2 bases and J by 3 bases, leaving 11 bases between them. CDR3: CATSRNGFGYEQYF. The CDR3 DNA is TGTGCCACCAGCAGAAATGGCTTTGGCTACGAGCAGTACTTC.

The CDR3 loop is CASSLRTGLNTEAFF. CDR3 nucleotide sequence: TGTGCCAGCTCACTTAGGACAGGACTGAACACTGAAGCTTTCTTT. The chain uses TRBV18 and TRBJ1-1; 7 bases map to TRBD1. This CDR3 comprises 15 residues. V shed 4 bases, J shed 0 bases, and the junction held 5 bases outside the gene matches. The germline V gene has CDR1 KGHSH and CDR2 LQKENI.

This clone appeared once. This rearrangement joins TRBV7-9 to TRBJ2-3; D possibly corresponds to TRBD1 (6 bases). The CDR3 contains 14 residues. Per the germline V gene, CDR1 is SEHNR and CDR2 is FQNEAQ (reference sequence). The V end was cut by 5 bases, the J end by 0 bases, with 9 bases between. CDR3 bases: TGTGCCAGCAGCGACAGGACTAGCACAGATACGCAGTATTTT. Protein product: CASSDRTSTDTQYF. The variable domain in full, completed from reference TRBV7-9 and TRBJ2-3, reads DTGVSQNPRHKITKRGQNVTFRCDPISEHNRLYWYRQTLGQGPEFLTYFQNEAQLEKSRLLSDRFSAERPKGSFSTLEIQRTEQGDSAMYLCASSDRTSTDTQYFGPGTRLTVL.

DNA for the CDR3: TGTGCCAGCAGCTTAAGTCGGTCCCGGGTGCAAGAGACCCAGTACTTC. Amino acid sequence: CASSLSRSRVQETQYF. The chain couples TRBV7-9 to TRBJ2-5; D is unresolved. The CDR3 sequence is 16 residues long. V was trimmed by 2 bases and J by 2 bases, leaving 15 bases between them. Germline V gene lookup returns CDR1 SEHNR and CDR2 FQNEAQ (reference sequence).

This clone has a single count. J is TRBJ1-2 and V is TRBV27; 8 bases fit TRBD1. The CDR3 spans 18 residues. Unmatched junction bases numbered 16, after V lost 6 bases and J lost 1 base. The germline V gene has CDR1 MNHEY and CDR2 SMNVEV (reference sequence). This chain's CDR3 is CASSHQRTGNTVNYGYTF. DNA for the CDR3: TGTGCCAGCAGCCACCAAAGGACAGGGAACACGGTTAACTATGGCTACACCTTC.

The chain joins TRBV7-9 to TRBJ2-3; D gene ambiguous. Deletions cut 4 bases from V and 0 bases from J, with 11 bases between. The CDR3 has 15 amino acids. The V gene's germline CDR1 is SEHNR and CDR2 FQNEAQ (reference sequence). CDR3 region: CASSSLLTSTDTQYF. The CDR3 nucleotides read TGTGCCAGCAGCTCCCTCCTTACTAGCACAGATACGCAGTATTTT.

The genes are TRBV2 and TRBJ2-7; D not certain. The CDR3 length is 11 residues. Trimming took off 10 bases at V and 6 bases at J, with 13 bases between the two ends. Germline loops: CDR1 SNHLY, CDR2 FYNNEI. The CDR3: CATTKSVEQYF. CDR3 DNA: TGTGCCACCACCAAGAGCGTCGAGCAGTACTTC.

For this clone: One end of the junction fails to match germline, which may point to a read error. The rearrangement links TRBV6-1 to TRBJ2-1; TRBD1 matches at 7 bases. The length of the CDR3 is 15 residues. CDR1 and CDR2 from the germline V gene are MNHNS and SASEGT. The CDR3 protein is CASREDRALYNEQFF. CDR3 in DNA: TGTGCCAGCAGGGAAGACAGGGCCCTTTACAATGAGCAGTTCTTC.

The chain is built from TRBV7-2 and TRBJ1-1; D is ambiguous. Trimming removed 5 bases from V and 4 bases from J, with 11 bases in between. Looked up from germline, CDR1 is SGHTA and CDR2 is FQGNSA. CDR3 length: 13 residues. As DNA, the CDR3 is TGTGCCAGCAGCCTTACACCGGGCACTGAAGCTTTCTTT. Residues: CASSLTPGTEAFF.

The chain combines TRBV7-6 with TRBJ2-1; 11 positions agree with TRBD2. This CDR3 has 15 amino acids. V gave up 6 bases and J gave up 6 bases; unmatched junction bases: 7. CDR1 and CDR2 from the germline V gene are SGHVS and FNYEAQ. DNA of the CDR3: TGTGCCAGCAGTCGTACTAGCGGGAGCCTCAATGAGCAGTTCTTC. Translation: CASSRTSGSLNEQFF.

This clone was seen only a few times. The chain combines TRBV29-1 with TRBJ1-1; D unresolved. The germline gives CDR1 SQVTM, CDR2 ANQGSEA. This CDR3 is built from 11 residues. The V end was cut by 4 bases, the J end by 8 bases, with 11 bases between. CDR3 amino acids: CSVGSAGEAFF. CDR3 sequence (DNA): TGCAGCGTTGGTTCGGCAGGAGAAGCTTTCTTT.

V and J are TRBV2 and TRBJ1-4; 7 nucleotides match TRBD1. The CDR3 length is 17 residues. V dropped 4 bases and J dropped 8; count of bases not matched to a gene: 16. Germline V gives CDR1 SNHLY, CDR2 FYNNEI. The chain's CDR3 is CASSGDREGSSREKLFF. The CDR3 DNA follows: TGTGCCAGCAGTGGAGACAGGGAAGGTTCCTCGCGAGAAAAACTGTTTTTT.